These T cell receptor beta chains were read from a single sample in a study of blood T cell repertoires in COVID-19. Using immunoSEQ multiplex PCR, the repertoire was profiled, and TCRdb retains in-frame clones only, with some absent. Seen here are some 200,000 clones, about four fifths observed once, and the top ten hold 12%. The specimen sequenced was peripheral blood. The receptors were gathered from a woman older than 75 with COVID-19, enrolled during active disease. Both conserved end residues are trimmed from each CDR3.

TRBJ2-7	TRBV3-1/TRBV3-2	ASSQDLAGHYEQY
TRBJ1-6	TRBV9	ASSSGTVYNSPLH
TRBJ2-2	TRBV11-3	ASSLGGWTGELF
TRBJ2-5	TRBV5-1	ASSLAQETQY
TRBJ1-1	TRBV19	ASGDRDRALNTEAF
TRBJ2-3	TRBV2	ASISSGGYTDTQY
TRBJ2-1	TRBV9	ASSLNGGEQF
TRBJ2-3	TRBV6-1	ASSAHASGGGKWEDTQY
TRBJ1-2	TRBV9	ASSETFRGPLDGYT
TRBJ1-2	TRBV19	ASSIESGDGYT
TRBJ1-6	TRBV11-3	ASSLAVYSPLH
TRBJ2-2	TRBV4-2	ASSPTSGPGELF
TRBJ1-5	TRBV5-5	ASSRGQLSNQPQH
TRBJ1-6	TRBV27	ASSAGGQGRSPLH
TRBJ2-1	TRBV29-1	SVVGVLAGGKNEQF
TRBJ2-5	TRBV10-3	AISKTSGKKETQY
TRBJ2-7	TRBV7-2	ASSIVGSEEQY
TRBJ2-7	TRBV6-5	ASRSEGVSKEQY
TRBJ2-3	TRBV14	ASSQDLSGSTDTQY
TRBJ1-2	TRBV14	ASSRSSGRFTNYGYT
TRBJ1-3	TRBV7-6	ASSKQGAGNTIY
TRBJ2-7	TRBV7-2	ASSPDGAGVYEQY
TRBJ1-4	TRBV28	ASSSQWGATNEKLF
TRBJ2-7	TRBV2	ASRGTILSYEQY
TRBJ1-1	TRBV5-5	ASSFSADTEAF
TRBJ2-5	TRBV11-3	ASSWGEETQY
TRBJ2-1	TRBV12-3/TRBV12-4	ASSDRGKIGQF
TRBJ1-1	TRBV27	ASSPTGDPRNTEAF
TRBJ2-5	TRBV2	ASSEGGSGKYQETQY
TRBJ2-5	TRBV9	ASSPLGTSFGTQY
TRBJ2-2	TRBV6-5	ASRIRTGELF
TRBJ1-4	TRBV6-5	ASTLQQGGYEKLF
TRBJ1-1	TRBV2	ASSYRGDKVAF